This T cell receptor (beta chain) was captured in a study of cytomegalovirus exposure and HLA in healthy donors. Findings and limits, study-wide: In a later analysis, donors in an Asian-associated ancestry cluster reportedly had fewer N-insertions in productive TCRs than the cohort mean.

In the case of this clone: The antigen is undetermined.

The PCR employed 60 Vbeta primers together with 13 Jbeta primers. Some clones are missing from TCRdb's copy, which holds only in-frame ones; the method was immunoSEQ multiplex PCR. The sample shows 90,000 to 130,000 clones, about 80% of them seen only once. The CDR3 runs to 15 residues. Trimming cost V 1 base and J 3 bases, with 11 bases left between them. CDR1 and CDR2 from the germline V gene are SGHDT and YYEEEE. The V call is TRBV5-6, the J call TRBJ2-1; TRBD1 is a possible D gene (6 bases). The origin of this receptor is a woman between 18 and 29 years old in good health and CMV-seropositive. The sample was PBMCs. The CDR3 spells CASSLPGADYNEQFF. CDR3 bases: TGTGCCAGCAGCTTGCCAGGGGCAGACTACAATGAGCAGTTCTTC.